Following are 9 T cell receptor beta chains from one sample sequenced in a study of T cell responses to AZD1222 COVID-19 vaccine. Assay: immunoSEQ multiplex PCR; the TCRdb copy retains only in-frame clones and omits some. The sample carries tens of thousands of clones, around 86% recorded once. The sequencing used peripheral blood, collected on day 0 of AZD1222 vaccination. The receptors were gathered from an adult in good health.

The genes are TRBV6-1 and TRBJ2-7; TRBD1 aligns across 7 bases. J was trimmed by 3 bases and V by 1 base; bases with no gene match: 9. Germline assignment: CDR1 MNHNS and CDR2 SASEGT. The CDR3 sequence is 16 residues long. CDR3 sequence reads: CASSEGVMAGGYEQYF. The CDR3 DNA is TGTGCCAGCAGTGAAGGCGTTATGGCAGGGGGCTACGAGCAGTACTTC.

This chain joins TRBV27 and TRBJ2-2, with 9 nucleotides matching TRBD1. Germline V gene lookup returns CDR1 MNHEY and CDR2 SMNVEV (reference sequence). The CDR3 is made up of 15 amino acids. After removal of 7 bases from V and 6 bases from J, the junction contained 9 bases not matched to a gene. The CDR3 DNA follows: TGTGCCAGCACCCACACAGGGGGCCTCCCCGGGGAGCTGTTTTTT. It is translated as CASTHTGGLPGELFF.

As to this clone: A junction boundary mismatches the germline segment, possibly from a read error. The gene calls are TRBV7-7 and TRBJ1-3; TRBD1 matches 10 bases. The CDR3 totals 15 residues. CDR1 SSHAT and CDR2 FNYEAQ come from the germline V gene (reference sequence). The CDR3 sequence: CASSAGTGAGNTIYF. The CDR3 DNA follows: TGTGCTAGCAGCGCAGGGACAGGGGCTGGAAACACCATATATTTT.

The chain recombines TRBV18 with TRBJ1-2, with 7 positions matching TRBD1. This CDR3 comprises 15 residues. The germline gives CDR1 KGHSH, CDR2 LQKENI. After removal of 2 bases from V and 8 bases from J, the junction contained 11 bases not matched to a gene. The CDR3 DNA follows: TGTGCCAGCTCACCAGAGACGCAGGGGGTACGAGGCTACACCTTC. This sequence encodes CASSPETQGVRGYTF.

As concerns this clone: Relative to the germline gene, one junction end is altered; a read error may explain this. Here the CDR3 DNA reads TGTGCTAGCAGCCCCGGGACTTTAGATACGCAGTATTTT. It yields the protein CASSPGTLDTQYF. The rearrangement uses TRBV7-7 and TRBJ2-3, with D maybe TRBD2 (6 bases). The CDR3 sequence is 13 residues long. Per the germline V gene, CDR1 is SSHAT and CDR2 is FNYEAQ (reference sequence).

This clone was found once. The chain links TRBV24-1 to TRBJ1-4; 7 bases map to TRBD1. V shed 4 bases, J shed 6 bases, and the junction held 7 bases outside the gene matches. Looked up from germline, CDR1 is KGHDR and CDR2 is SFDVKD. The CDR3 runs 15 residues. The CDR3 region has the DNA TGTGCCACCAGTGAAACGGAACAGGGGTATGAAAAACTGTTTTTT. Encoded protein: CATSETEQGYEKLFF.

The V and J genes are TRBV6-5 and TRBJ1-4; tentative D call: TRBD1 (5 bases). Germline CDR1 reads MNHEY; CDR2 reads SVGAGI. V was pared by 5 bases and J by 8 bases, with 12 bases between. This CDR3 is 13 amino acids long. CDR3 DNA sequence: TGTGCCAGCAGTAACCAGGGTGGAGAAAAACTGTTTTTT. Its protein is CASSNQGGEKLFF.

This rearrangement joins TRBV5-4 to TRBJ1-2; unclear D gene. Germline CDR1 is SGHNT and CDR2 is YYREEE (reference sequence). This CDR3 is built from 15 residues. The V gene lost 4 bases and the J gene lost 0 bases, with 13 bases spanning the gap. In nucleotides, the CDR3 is TGTGCCAGCAGCCGATCCACGGCCGCTAACTATGGCTACACCTTC. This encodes CASSRSTAANYGYTF.

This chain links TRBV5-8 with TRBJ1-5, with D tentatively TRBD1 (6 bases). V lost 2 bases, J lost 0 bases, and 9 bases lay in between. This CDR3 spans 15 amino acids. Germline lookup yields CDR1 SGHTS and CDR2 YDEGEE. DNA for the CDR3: TGTGCCAGCAGCTTTCAGGGGTCTAGCAATCAGCCCCAGCATTTT. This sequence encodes CASSFQGSSNQPQHF. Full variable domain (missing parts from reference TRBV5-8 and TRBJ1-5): EAGVTQSPTHLIKTRGQQATLRCSPISGHTSVYWYQQALGLGLQFLLWYDEGEERNRGNFPPRFSGRQFPNYSSELNVNALELEDSALYLCASSFQGSSNQPQHFGDGTRLSIL.